This T cell receptor (beta chain) is drawn from a study of blood T cell dynamics during melanoma immunotherapy. As for time point: week 3, after first cycle of checkpoint inhibitor. Response was assessed by RECIST 1.1 at 12 weeks, except a couple of rapid progressors. Clones were sequenced by immunoSEQ multiplex PCR, and TCRdb holds only the in-frame ones, with some missing. The sample carries fewer than 12,000 clones, around 87% recorded once. V was pared by 4 bases and J by 9 bases, with 13 bases between. CDR1 is ENHRY, CDR2 SYGVKD, per germline. This CDR3 is 14 amino acids long. This chain links TRBV10-3 with TRBJ1-6; D perhaps matches TRBD1 (5 bases). This TCR was sampled from a human donor with melanoma. Here the sequenced sample was blood, taken from a patient treated with checkpoint blockade. In DNA form, the CDR3 reads TGTGCCATCAGTGCGGGGGGTAGTGGTTCACCCCTCCACTTT. Amino acids: CAISAGGSGSPLHF.